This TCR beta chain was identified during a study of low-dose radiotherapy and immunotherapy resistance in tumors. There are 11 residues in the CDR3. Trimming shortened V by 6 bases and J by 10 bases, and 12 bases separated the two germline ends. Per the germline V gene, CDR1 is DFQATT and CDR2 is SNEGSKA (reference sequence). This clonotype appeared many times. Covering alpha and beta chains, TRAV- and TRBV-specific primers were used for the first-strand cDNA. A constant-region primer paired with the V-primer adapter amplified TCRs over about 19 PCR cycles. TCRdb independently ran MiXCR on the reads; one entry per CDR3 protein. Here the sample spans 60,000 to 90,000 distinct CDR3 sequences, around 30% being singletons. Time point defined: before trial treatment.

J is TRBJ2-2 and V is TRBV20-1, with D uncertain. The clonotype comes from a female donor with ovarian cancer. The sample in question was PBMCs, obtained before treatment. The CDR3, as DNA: TGCAGTGCAGCTTGGAAGGAGGAGCTGTTTTTT. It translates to CSAAWKEELFF.